The source of this TCR beta chain is a study of radiation and T cells in renal cell carcinoma. The V end lost 3 bases, the J end lost 3 bases, and 14 bases lay between the germline ends. The CDR3 contains 14 residues. CDR1 is GTSNPN and CDR2 is SVGIG in the germline V gene (reference sequence). TCRdb keeps only in-frame clones here, not all; method: immunoSEQ multiplex PCR. The sample lists about 130,000 clones, approximately 82% occurring once. Time point denoted: baseline pretreatment blood. Treatment specified: 15 Gy SBRT to primary tumor, nephrectomy 4 weeks later. The patient's renal cell carcinoma had clear cell pathology.

The source material was blood, sampled from a patient whose treatment included radiotherapy and nephrectomy. V usage is TRBV30 and J usage is TRBJ1-1; D is perhaps TRBD1 (5 bases). The sequence was obtained from an older woman with renal cell carcinoma. CDR3 DNA sequence: TGTGCCTGGAGGTCCGGGACGGGGTACACTGAAGCTTTCTTT. Amino acids: CAWRSGTGYTEAFF. The whole variable domain, remainder taken from reference TRBV30 and TRBJ1-1, is SQTIHQWPATLVQPVGSPLSLECTVEGTSNPNLYWYRQAAGRGLQLLFYSVGIGQISSEVPQNLSASRPQDRQFILSSKKLLLSDSGFYLCAWRSGTGYTEAFFGQGTRLTVV.